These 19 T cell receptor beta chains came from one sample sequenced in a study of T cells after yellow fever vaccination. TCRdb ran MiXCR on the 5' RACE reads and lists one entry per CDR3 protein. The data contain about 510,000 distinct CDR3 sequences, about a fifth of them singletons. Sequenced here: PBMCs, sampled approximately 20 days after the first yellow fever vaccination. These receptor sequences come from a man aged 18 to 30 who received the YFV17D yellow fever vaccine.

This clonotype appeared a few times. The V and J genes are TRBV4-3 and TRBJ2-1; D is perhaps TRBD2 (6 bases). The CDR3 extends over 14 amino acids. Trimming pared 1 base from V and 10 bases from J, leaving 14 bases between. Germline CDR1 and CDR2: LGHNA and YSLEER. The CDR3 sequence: CASSQGGDPREQFF. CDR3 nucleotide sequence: TGCGCCAGCAGCCAAGGGGGGGACCCGCGGGAGCAGTTCTTC.

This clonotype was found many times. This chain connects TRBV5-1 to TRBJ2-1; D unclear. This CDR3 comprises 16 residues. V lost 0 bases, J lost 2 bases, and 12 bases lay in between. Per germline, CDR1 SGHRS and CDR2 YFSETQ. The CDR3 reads CASSLESSIPYNEQFF. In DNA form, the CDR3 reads TGCGCCAGCAGCTTGGAGTCATCGATCCCCTACAATGAGCAGTTCTTC.

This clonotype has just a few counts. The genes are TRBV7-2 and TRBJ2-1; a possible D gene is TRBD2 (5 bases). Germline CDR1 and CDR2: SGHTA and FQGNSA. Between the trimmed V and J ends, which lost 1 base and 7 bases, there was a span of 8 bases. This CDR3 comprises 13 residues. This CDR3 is CASSLGEFNEQFF. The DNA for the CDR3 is TGTGCCAGCAGCTTAGGGGAGTTTAATGAGCAGTTCTTC.

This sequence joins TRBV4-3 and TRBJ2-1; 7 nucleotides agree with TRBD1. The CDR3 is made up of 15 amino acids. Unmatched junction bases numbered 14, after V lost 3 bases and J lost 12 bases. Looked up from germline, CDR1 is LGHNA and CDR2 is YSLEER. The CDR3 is CASSQADRVGPLQFF. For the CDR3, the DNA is TGCGCCAGCAGCCAGGCAGACAGGGTTGGACCTTTGCAGTTCTTC.

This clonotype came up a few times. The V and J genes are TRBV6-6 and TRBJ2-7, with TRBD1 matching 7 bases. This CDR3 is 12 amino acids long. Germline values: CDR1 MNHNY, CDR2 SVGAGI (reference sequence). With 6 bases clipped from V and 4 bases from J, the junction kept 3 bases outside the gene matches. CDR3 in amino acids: CASSPDRYEQYV. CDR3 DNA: TGTGCCAGCAGCCCGGACAGGTACGAGCAGTACGTC.

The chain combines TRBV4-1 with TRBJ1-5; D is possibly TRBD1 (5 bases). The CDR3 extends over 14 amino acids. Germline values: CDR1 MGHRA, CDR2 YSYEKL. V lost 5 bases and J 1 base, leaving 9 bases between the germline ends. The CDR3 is CASSAWGSNQPQHF. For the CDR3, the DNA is TGCGCCAGCAGCGCCTGGGGGAGCAATCAGCCCCAGCATTTT.

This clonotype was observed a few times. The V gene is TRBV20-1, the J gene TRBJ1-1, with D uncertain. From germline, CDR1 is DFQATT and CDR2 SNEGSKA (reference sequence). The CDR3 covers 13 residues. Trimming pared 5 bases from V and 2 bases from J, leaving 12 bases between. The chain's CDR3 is CSAGGLSNTEAFF. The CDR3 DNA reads TGCAGTGCTGGCGGGCTCAGTAACACTGAAGCTTTCTTT.

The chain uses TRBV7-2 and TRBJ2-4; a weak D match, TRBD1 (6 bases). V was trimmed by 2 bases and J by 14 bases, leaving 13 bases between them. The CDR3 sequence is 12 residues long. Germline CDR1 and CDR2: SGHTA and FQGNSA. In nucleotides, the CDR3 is TGTGCCAGCAGCTTAAAGCCCGGGGACAAGTACTTC. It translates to CASSLKPGDKYF.

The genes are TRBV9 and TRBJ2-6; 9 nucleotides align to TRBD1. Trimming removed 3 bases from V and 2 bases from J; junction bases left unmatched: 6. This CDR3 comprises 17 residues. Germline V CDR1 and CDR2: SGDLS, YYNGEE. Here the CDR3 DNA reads TGTGCCAGCAGCGACGGACAGGGGACAGCTGGGGCCAACGTCCTGACTTTC. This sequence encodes CASSDGQGTAGANVLTF.

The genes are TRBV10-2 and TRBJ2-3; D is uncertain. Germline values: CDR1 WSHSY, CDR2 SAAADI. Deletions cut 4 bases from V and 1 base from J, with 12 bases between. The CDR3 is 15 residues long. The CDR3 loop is CASSVGRRRTDTQYF. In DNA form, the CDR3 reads TGCGCCAGCAGTGTAGGAAGGCGGCGCACAGATACGCAGTATTTT.

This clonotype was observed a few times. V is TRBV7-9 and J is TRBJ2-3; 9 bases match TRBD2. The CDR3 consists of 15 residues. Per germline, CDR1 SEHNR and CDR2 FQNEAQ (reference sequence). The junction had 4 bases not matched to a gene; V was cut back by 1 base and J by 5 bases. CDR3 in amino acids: CASSLDASGEDTQYF. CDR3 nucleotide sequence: TGTGCCAGCAGCTTAGATGCTAGCGGGGAAGATACGCAGTATTTT.

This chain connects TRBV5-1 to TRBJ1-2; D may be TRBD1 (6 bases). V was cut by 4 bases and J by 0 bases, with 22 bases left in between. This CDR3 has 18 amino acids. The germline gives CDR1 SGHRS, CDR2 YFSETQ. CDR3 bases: TGCGCCAGCAGCCGCTCTGGTGGACAGCACCATCCTAACTATGGCTACACCTTC. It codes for CASSRSGGQHHPNYGYTF.

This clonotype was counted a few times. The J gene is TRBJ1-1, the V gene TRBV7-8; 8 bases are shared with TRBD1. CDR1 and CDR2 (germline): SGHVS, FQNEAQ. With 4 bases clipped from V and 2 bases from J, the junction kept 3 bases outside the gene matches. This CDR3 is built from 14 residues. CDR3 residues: CASSSDRANTEAFF. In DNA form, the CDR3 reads TGTGCCAGCAGCTCGGACAGGGCTAACACTGAAGCTTTCTTT.

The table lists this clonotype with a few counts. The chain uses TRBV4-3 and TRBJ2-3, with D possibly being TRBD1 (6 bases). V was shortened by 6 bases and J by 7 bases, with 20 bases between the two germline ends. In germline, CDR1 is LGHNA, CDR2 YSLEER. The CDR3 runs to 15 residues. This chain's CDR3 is CASSYTGIGRNTQYF. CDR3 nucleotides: TGCGCCAGCAGTTATACAGGGATTGGGCGAAATACGCAGTATTTT.

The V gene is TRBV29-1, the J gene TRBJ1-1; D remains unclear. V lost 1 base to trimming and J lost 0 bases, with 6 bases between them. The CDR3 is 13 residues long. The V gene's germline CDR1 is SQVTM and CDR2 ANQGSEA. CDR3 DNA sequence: TGCAGCGTTGAAGGCACTATGAACACTGAAGCTTTCTTT. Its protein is CSVEGTMNTEAFF.

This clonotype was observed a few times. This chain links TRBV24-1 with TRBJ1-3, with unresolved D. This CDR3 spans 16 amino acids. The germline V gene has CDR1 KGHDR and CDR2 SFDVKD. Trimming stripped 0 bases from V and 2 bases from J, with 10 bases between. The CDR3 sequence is CATSDLAEPPGNTIYF. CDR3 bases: TGTGCCACCAGTGATTTGGCAGAACCTCCTGGAAACACCATATATTTT.

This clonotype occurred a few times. The CDR3: CASGIEGSTEAFF. Here the CDR3 DNA reads TGTGCCAGCGGGATTGAGGGGAGCACTGAAGCTTTCTTT. The J gene is TRBJ1-1, the V gene TRBV2, with a possible D match to TRBD1 (5 bases). The V and J ends lost 8 bases and 4 bases respectively, with 14 bases between them. The length of the CDR3 is 13 residues. Germline CDR1 is SNHLY and CDR2 is FYNNEI.

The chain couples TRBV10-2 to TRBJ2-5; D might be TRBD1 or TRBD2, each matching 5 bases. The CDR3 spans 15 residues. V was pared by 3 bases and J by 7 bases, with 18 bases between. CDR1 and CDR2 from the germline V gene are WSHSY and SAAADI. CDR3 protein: CASSDAGRVRVTQYF. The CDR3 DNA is TGCGCCAGCAGTGACGCAGGGAGAGTTCGCGTGACCCAGTACTTC.

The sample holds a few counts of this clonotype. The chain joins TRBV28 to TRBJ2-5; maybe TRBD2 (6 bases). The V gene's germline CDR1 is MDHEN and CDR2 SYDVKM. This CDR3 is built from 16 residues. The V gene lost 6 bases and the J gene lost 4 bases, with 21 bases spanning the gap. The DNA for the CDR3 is TGTGCCAGCAGCACCCGCGCGGGACTCGCACTAGAGACCCAGTACTTC. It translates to CASSTRAGLALETQYF.